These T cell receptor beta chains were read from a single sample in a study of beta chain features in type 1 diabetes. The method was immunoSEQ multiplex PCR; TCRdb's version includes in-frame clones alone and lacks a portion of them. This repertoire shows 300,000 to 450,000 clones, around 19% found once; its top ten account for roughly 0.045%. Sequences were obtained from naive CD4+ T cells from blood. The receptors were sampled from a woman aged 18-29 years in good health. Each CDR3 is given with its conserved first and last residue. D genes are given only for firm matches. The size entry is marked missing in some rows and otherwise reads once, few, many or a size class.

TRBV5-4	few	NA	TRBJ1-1	TGTGCCAGCAGCTTGGATCAGGGGACTGAAGCTTTCTTT	CASSLDQGTEAFF
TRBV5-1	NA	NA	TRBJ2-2	TGCGCCAGCAGCTTGTCTGTATCGAACACCGGGGAGCTGTTTTTT	CASSLSVSNTGELFF
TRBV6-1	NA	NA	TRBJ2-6	TGTGCCAGCAGGAGGACAGGGGCCAACGTCCTGACTTTC	CASRRTGANVLTF
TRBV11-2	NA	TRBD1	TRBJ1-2	TGTGCCAGCAGCCTTGGACAGGGGGCGCGAGGCTACACCTTC	CASSLGQGARGYTF
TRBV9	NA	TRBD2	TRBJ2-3	TGTGCCAGCAGCGTATCCCCCGGGACTAGCGAAACAGATACGCAGTATTTT	CASSVSPGTSETDTQYF
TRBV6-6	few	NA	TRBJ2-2	TGTGCCAGCAGTGAGCGGTCGAACACCGGGGAGCTGTTTTTT	CASSERSNTGELFF
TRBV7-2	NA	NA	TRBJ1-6	TGTGCCAGCAGCCCCACGATCCGAAGGACACCAGATAATTCACCCCTCCACTTT	CASSPTIRRTPDNSPLHF
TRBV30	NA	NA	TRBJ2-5	TGTGCCTGGAGCGACAGTCGCCAAGAGACCCAGTACTTC	CAWSDSRQETQYF
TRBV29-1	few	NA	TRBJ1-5	TGCAGCGTTGCTGGGACTGGAAATCAGCCCCAGCATTTT	CSVAGTGNQPQHF
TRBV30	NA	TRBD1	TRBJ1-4	TGTGCCTGGAGTGTAGGGACAGGGAATGAAAAACTGTTTTTT	CAWSVGTGNEKLFF
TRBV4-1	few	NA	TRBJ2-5	TGCGCCAGCAGCCAAGATTGGCGGGATAGAGAGACCCAGTACTTC	CASSQDWRDRETQYF
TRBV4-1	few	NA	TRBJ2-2	TGCGCCAGCAGCCCCGGGGGGCATTTGAACACCGGGGAGCTGTTTTTT	CASSPGGHLNTGELFF
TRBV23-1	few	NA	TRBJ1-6	TGCGCCAGCAGTCAACCTCCGGCGGCAGGGGATAATTCACCCCTCCACTTT	CASSQPPAAGDNSPLHF
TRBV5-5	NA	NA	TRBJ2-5	TGTGCCAGCAGCTTGGTCCAGGGCGGAGAGACCCAGTACTTC	CASSLVQGGETQYF
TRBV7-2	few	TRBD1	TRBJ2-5	TGTGCCAGCAGCCACAACGGACAGGGGGCGAGGGAGACCCAGTACTTC	CASSHNGQGARETQYF
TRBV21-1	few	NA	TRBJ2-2	TGTGCCAGCAGCGCCCGGGACAGGGGCACCGGGGAGCTGTTTTTT	CASSARDRGTGELFF
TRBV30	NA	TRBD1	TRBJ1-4	TGTGCCTGGAGCCTCGACAGGGTTGTTGAAAAACTGTTTTTT	CAWSLDRVVEKLFF
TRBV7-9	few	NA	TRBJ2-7	TGTGCCAGCAGCTTAGTGGGACACTCGAGCTCCTACGAGCAGTACTTC	CASSLVGHSSSYEQYF
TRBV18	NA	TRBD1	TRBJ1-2	TGTGCCAGCTCACTATGGACAGGTCTAGGTGGCTACACCTTC	CASSLWTGLGGYTF
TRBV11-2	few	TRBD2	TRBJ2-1	TGTGCCAGCACCTCTTTCGGGACTAGCGGGATCAGCTCCTACAATGAGCAGTTCTTC	CASTSFGTSGISSYNEQFF
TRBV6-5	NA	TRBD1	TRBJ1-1	TGTGCCAGCAGTTCGACAGGGACGAACACTGAAGCTTTCTTT	CASSSTGTNTEAFF
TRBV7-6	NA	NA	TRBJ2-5	TGTGCCAGCAGCTTAGGAGCCTCCCAGTACTTC	CASSLGASQYF
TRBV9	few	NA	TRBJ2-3	TGTGCCAGCAGCCTATCGAGGAGCACAGATACGCAGTATTTT	CASSLSRSTDTQYF
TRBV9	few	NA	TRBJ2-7	TGTGCCAGCAGCGTAGGGGCAGGTGGCTTTTACGAGCAGTACTTC	CASSVGAGGFYEQYF
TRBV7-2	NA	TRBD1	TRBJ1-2	TGTGCCAGCAGCTCGCAAGGACAGGGTCGACAGGGAACCTTC	CASSSQGQGRQGTF
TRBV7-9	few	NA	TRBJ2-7	TGTGCCAGCAGCCCCCGCCAGCGGGTGATGCGAGAGCAGTACTTC	CASSPRQRVMREQYF
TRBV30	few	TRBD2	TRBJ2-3	TGTGCCGGGGGGACTAGCGGCTTTCGCACAGATACGCAGTATTTT	CAGGTSGFRTDTQYF
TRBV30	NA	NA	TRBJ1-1	TGTGCCTGGAGTAAAGCCACTGAAGCTTTCTTT	CAWSKATEAFF
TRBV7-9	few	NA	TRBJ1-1	TGTGCCAGCAGCTTAGTTCAGGGGAAGGCGCACACTGAAGCTTTCTTT	CASSLVQGKAHTEAFF
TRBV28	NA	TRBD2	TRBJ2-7	TGTGCCAGCAGTTTAGCGGTCAGCGGGAGGGATTCCTACGAGCAGTACTTC	CASSLAVSGRDSYEQYF
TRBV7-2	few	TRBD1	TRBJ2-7	TGTGCCAGCAGCCGGGACAGACTCTACGAGCAGTACTTC	CASSRDRLYEQYF
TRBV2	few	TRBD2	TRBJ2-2	TGTGCCAGCAAAGGGGGGCTAGCGGGGAACACCGGGGAGCTGTTTTTT	CASKGGLAGNTGELFF
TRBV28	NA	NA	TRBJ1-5	TGTGCCAGCAGACACAGGCAACTTAGCAATCAGCCCCAGCATTTT	CASRHRQLSNQPQHF
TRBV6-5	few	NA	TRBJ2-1	TGTGCCAGCAGTTACATCCGAGGGAGTGGCTATGAGCAGTTCTTC	CASSYIRGSGYEQFF
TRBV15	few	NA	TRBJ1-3	TGTGCCACCAGCAGACGGACAGCAGCGATCTCTGGAAACACCATATATTTT	CATSRRTAAISGNTIYF
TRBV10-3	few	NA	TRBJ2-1	TGTGCCATCAGCCTTCAAGGGGACAATGAGCAGTTCTTC	CAISLQGDNEQFF
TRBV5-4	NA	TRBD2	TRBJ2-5	TGTGCCAGCAGCTTCGGGGCCCTAGCGGGGGACCAAGAGACCCAGTACTTC	CASSFGALAGDQETQYF
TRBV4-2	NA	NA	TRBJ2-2	TGTGCCAGCAGCCAAGAGGGGGGTAGCTCCGGCGGGGAGCTGTTTTTT	CASSQEGGSSGGELFF
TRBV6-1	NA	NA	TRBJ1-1	TGTGCCAGCAGTGAAGCGCAGGGGCGGAACACTGAAGCTTTCTTT	CASSEAQGRNTEAFF
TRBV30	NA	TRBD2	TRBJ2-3	TGTGCCTGGAGTCCCCCTAGCGGCCCCACAGATACGCAGTATTTT	CAWSPPSGPTDTQYF